This section outlines one TCR beta chain sequence together with its context. Its antigen remains unknown. V lost 2 bases and J lost 0, with 11 bases in between. CDR1 and CDR2 from the germline V gene are MNHEY and SMNVEV (reference sequence). The CDR3 totals 15 residues. This sample's TCRbeta library carried unique molecular identifier barcodes. TCRdb processed the PCR reads anew with MiXCR; each CDR3 protein has one entry. This sample has around 420,000 distinct CDR3 sequences, with roughly 17% found just once. The source of the sample is a study of T-cell reconstitution after alpha-beta-depleted transplantation in children. General study results and limits: At one year after transplant, newly produced T cells mostly accounted for T-cell counts and diversity.

Sample: PBMCs, mostly from graft donor cells, taken 360 days after TCRalphabeta/CD19-depleted stem cell transplant. V gene TRBV27 combines with J gene TRBJ2-7; TRBD1 is a possible D gene (6 bases). The receptor comes from a boy in the first two years of life who had a stem cell transplant for Wiskott-Aldrich syndrome, so the T cells may come from the graft donor. CDR3 sequence: CASSLKTGASYEQYF. DNA for the CDR3: TGTGCCAGCAGTTTAAAGACAGGCGCCTCCTACGAGCAGTACTTC.